This T cell receptor (beta chain) stems from a study of T cells in Graves' hyperthyroidism and ophthalmopathy. Study results and caveats: It was a median approximately six months before onset that the model predicted ophthalmopathy. Most thyroid clonotypes with frequency above 0.001 were detected in blood.

The TCR beta CDR3 regions underwent amplification using RNA transcripts as the source. RT-PCR in the first round (using the HTBI primer set) targeted the TCR CDR3. One entry per CDR3 protein results from TCRdb running MiXCR on the multiplex PCR reads. The sample contains 660,000 or so distinct CDR3 sequences, about 45% of which appear only once. Points on this clonotype: Its antigen is currently unknown.

The diagnostic basis comprised clinical symptoms, serum thyroxine and TRAb, thyroid ultrasound and orbital computed tomography. V lost 3 bases and J lost 5, with 6 bases in between. The CDR3 loop spans 12 amino acids. CDR1 is KGHDR, CDR2 SFDVKD, per germline. This sequence originates from an adult man with Graves' disease, either hyperthyroidism or ophthalmopathy (not recorded which). The sequenced sample consisted of peripheral blood or thyroid tissue (not recorded which). The V and J genes are TRBV24-1 and TRBJ1-1, with D possibly TRBD1 on 5 matching bases. CDR3 amino acids: CATSDAGTEAFF. As DNA, the CDR3 is TGTGCCACCAGTGATGCAGGGACTGAAGCTTTCTTT.